The T cell receptor beta chain under discussion was sequenced for a study of CD8 T cells in ankylosing spondylitis. This clonotype showed up many times. This CDR3 is 13 amino acids long. Germline V CDR1 and CDR2: KGHDR, SFDVKD. V gave up 2 bases and J gave up 7 bases; unmatched junction bases: 1. TCRdb re-called the 5' RACE reads through MiXCR, storing one row per CDR3 protein. The sample holds 200,000 to 300,000 distinct CDR3 sequences; over 9.5% are singletons and the top ten take 2% to 3%. This sequence originates from a male donor with ankylosing spondylitis or in good health (not recorded which). Sequences were obtained from blood, either unsorted or a sorted T cell fraction (not recorded which). The chain links TRBV24-1 to TRBJ2-1, with TRBD1 identical over 7 bases. The CDR3 region has the DNA TGTGCCACCAGTGATTCGACAGGGAATGAGCAGTTCTTC. It translates to CATSDSTGNEQFF.